These 24 T cell receptor beta chains were sequenced from one sample in a study of T cell responses to AZD1222 COVID-19 vaccine. Only in-frame clones appear in the TCRdb table, and some are missing; sequencing was by immunoSEQ multiplex PCR. The sample shows just under 90,000 clones, 89% of them seen only once. The material was peripheral blood, obtained 28 days after the second AZD1222 dose. These receptors all stem from an adult who received the AZD1222 COVID-19 vaccine.

J is TRBJ1-1 and V is TRBV7-3, with a possible D match to TRBD1 (6 bases). The CDR3 totals 15 residues. Germline V gene lookup returns CDR1 SGHTA and CDR2 FQGTGA. The ends were cut back, 5 bases at V and 1 base at J, with 14 bases in the middle. The CDR3: CASSPSQGSNTEAFF. For the CDR3, the DNA is TGTGCCAGCAGCCCATCACAGGGTTCGAACACTGAAGCTTTCTTT.

This rearrangement joins TRBV5-1 to TRBJ1-6; 11 bases line up with TRBD1. CDR1 SGHRS and CDR2 YFSETQ come from the germline V gene. The CDR3 loop spans 15 amino acids. V lost 4 bases, J lost 8 bases, and 5 bases stayed unmatched. The CDR3: CASSAGGQGDSPLHF. The CDR3, as DNA: TGCGCCAGCAGCGCCGGGGGACAGGGGGATTCACCCCTCCACTTT.

The chain has TRBV9 and TRBJ1-5; D unclear. Trimming stripped 0 bases from V and 7 bases from J, with 11 bases between. The CDR3 totals 14 residues. Germline values: CDR1 SGDLS, CDR2 YYNGEE. CDR3 sequence: CASSVGTVGQPQHF. As DNA, the CDR3 is TGTGCCAGCAGCGTAGGAACTGTGGGGCAGCCCCAGCATTTT.

The chain is built from TRBV7-9 and TRBJ2-4; D may be TRBD1 (7 bases). Trimming pared 1 base from V and 0 bases from J, leaving 13 bases between. Germline lookup yields CDR1 SEHNR and CDR2 FQNEAQ (reference sequence). This CDR3 spans 17 amino acids. The CDR3 nucleotides are TGTGCCAGCAGCTTAGTGGGCAGGGGGGTAGCCAAAAACATTCAGTACTTC. The encoded protein is CASSLVGRGVAKNIQYF.

The rearrangement links TRBV7-8 to TRBJ1-2, with TRBD1 matching over 9 bases. Germline lookup yields CDR1 SGHVS and CDR2 FQNEAQ. The CDR3 totals 17 residues. The ends lost 5 bases at V and 2 bases at J; junction bases unmatched: 12. The DNA for the CDR3 is TGTGCCAGCAGCCAGGACAGGGGTTTTGTAAGGAACTATGGCTACACCTTC. This codes for CASSQDRGFVRNYGYTF.

Only one count was recorded for this clone. The chain carries TRBV10-1 and TRBJ2-1; 7 bases agree with TRBD2. Germline V lookup: CDR1 WNHNN, CDR2 SYGVQD (reference sequence). The length of the CDR3 is 15 residues. V trimming: 4 bases; J trimming: 2 bases; junction bases outside the gene matches: 5. DNA of the CDR3: TGCGCCAGCAGTGTAGACAGCGGGGCCTACAATGAGCAGTTCTTC. Protein product: CASSVDSGAYNEQFF.

This clone was recorded only once. The chain has TRBV29-1 and TRBJ2-1, with D uncertain. The germline CDR1 and CDR2 sequences are SQVTM and ANQGSEA. The CDR3 contains 13 residues. The germline V and J ends were trimmed by 0 bases and 4 bases, with 7 bases remaining between them. As DNA, the CDR3 is TGCAGCGTTGAAGAGAGCCTTTACAATGAGCAGTTCTTC. Translating gives CSVEESLYNEQFF.

The rearrangement links TRBV6-5 to TRBJ1-5; D perhaps matches TRBD1 (6 bases). CDR1 and CDR2 from the germline V gene are MNHEY and SVGAGI. This CDR3 region has 13 residues. V gave up 6 bases and J gave up 4 bases, with 10 bases separating them. CDR3 protein: CASRYRENQPQHF. In nucleotides, the CDR3 is TGTGCCAGCAGATACAGGGAAAATCAGCCCCAGCATTTT.

This clone was detected once. The chain carries TRBV11-2 and TRBJ2-1; the D gene is possibly TRBD2 (5 bases). V gave up 5 bases and J gave up 7 bases, with 21 bases separating them. Germline V CDR1 and CDR2: SGHAT, FQNNGV. The CDR3 runs to 16 residues. CDR3 sequence (DNA): TGTGCCAGCAGCCGAGAGGGTAAGACTTCCACTAATGAGCAGTTCTTC. Translated: CASSREGKTSTNEQFF.

The rearrangement uses TRBV18 and TRBJ2-3; D is possibly TRBD2 (5 bases). CDR3 size: 13 residues. Germline V gene data show CDR1 as KGHSH and CDR2 as LQKENI. Trimming left V 6 bases short and J 4 bases short, with 11 bases between. DNA of the CDR3: TGTGCCAGCTCCACCCACGGGGCAGATACGCAGTATTTT. It specifies CASSTHGADTQYF.

The chain joins TRBV7-8 to TRBJ1-6; possible D gene TRBD1, 5 bases. CDR1 and CDR2 (germline): SGHVS, FQNEAQ. V was cut by 5 bases and J by 9 bases, with 11 bases left in between. CDR3 length equals 13 residues. CDR3 sequence (DNA): TGTGCCAGCAGCACCCTGACAGTTTCACCCCTCCACTTT. Translating it yields CASSTLTVSPLHF.

This clone is medium-sized by share. The chain is built from TRBV25-1 and TRBJ2-7; 8 nucleotides match TRBD1. Germline CDR1 MGHDK, CDR2 SYGVNS. The CDR3 covers 13 residues. V was clipped by 4 bases and J by 5 bases; unmatched bases: 4. The CDR3 region has the DNA TGTGCCAGCAGTGCTGACAGGGGCCACGAGCAGTACTTC. Its translation: CASSADRGHEQYF.

The V call is TRBV4-1, the J call TRBJ1-4; D unresolved. This CDR3 is 15 amino acids long. Germline CDR1 and CDR2: MGHRA and YSYEKL. The V gene lost 1 base and the J gene lost 3 bases, with 9 bases spanning the gap. The CDR3 bases are TGCGCCAGCAGCCAAGGGCGGGCACCTAATGAAAAACTGTTTTTT. Its protein is CASSQGRAPNEKLFF.

The J gene is TRBJ2-3, the V gene TRBV27; TRBD1 or TRBD2 may be the D gene (5 bases each). CDR1 and CDR2 from the germline V gene are MNHEY and SMNVEV (reference sequence). The length of the CDR3 is 15 residues. The V end was cut by 4 bases, the J end by 4 bases, with 15 bases between. For the CDR3, the DNA is TGTGCCAGCAGTTCCGGGACCCTTTGGGCAGATACGCAGTATTTT. Its protein is CASSSGTLWADTQYF.

CDR3 sequence (DNA): TGCGCCAGCAGCTTGGAACCGCTTAACACTGAAGCTTTCTTT. Translating it yields CASSLEPLNTEAFF. The rearrangement links TRBV5-1 to TRBJ1-1, with D hard to call. Germline-derived CDR1 and CDR2 are SGHRS and YFSETQ. Trimming shortened V by 0 bases and J by 2 bases, and 8 bases separated the two germline ends. The CDR3 is made up of 14 amino acids.

The chain recombines TRBV7-9 with TRBJ1-1, with a tentative D call TRBD1 (5 bases). Germline CDR1 SEHNR, CDR2 FQNEAQ (reference sequence). Trimming shortened V by 5 bases and J by 1 base, and 8 bases separated the two germline ends. The CDR3 extends over 13 amino acids. CDR3 nucleotide sequence: TGTGCCAGCAGCCAAGACAGGAACACTGAAGCTTTCTTT. Amino acid sequence: CASSQDRNTEAFF.

The chain employs TRBV11-2 and TRBJ1-2; D uncertain. The CDR3 consists of 13 residues. CDR1 is SGHAT, CDR2 FQNNGV, per germline. V lost 3 bases, J lost 2 bases, and 7 bases lay in between. The CDR3 DNA reads as TGTGCCAGCAGCTTTGGAGTCAACTATGGCTACACCTTC. Its protein is CASSFGVNYGYTF.

Written as DNA, the CDR3 is TGTGCCAGTAGTAATAAGGGTAATCAGCCCCAGCATTTT. The encoded protein is CASSNKGNQPQHF. V is TRBV19 and J is TRBJ1-5; D is uncertain. The CDR3 has 13 amino acids. CDR1 is LNHDA and CDR2 is SQIVND in the germline V gene (reference sequence). V was cut by 4 bases and J by 4 bases, with 8 bases left in between. The complete variable domain, with remaining parts taken from reference TRBV19 and TRBJ1-5, reads DGGITQSPKYLFRKEGQNVTLSCEQNLNHDAMYWYRQDPGQGLRLIYYSQIVNDFQKGDIAEGYSVSREKKESFPLTVTSAQKNPTAFYLCASSNKGNQPQHFGDGTRLSIL.

The chain's CDR3 is CASSQAGFGNTIYF. The DNA for the CDR3 is TGTGCCAGCAGCCAAGCAGGTTTTGGAAACACCATATATTTT. The chain joins TRBV3-1 (or the pseudogene TRBV3-2) to TRBJ1-3; D not resolved. Germline V gives CDR1 LGHDT, CDR2 YNNKEL (reference sequence). The CDR3 sequence is 14 residues long. V dropped 1 base and J dropped 3 bases, with 7 bases sitting between them.

The chain joins TRBV2 to TRBJ1-2, with 10 bases identical to TRBD1. CDR1 and CDR2 (germline): SNHLY, FYNNEI. V was pared by 6 bases and J by 2 bases, with 6 bases of the junction left unmatched. This CDR3 has 15 residues. CDR3 in DNA: TGTGCCAGCAGGGACAGGGGGTGGCTAAACTATGGCTACACCTTC. Protein: CASRDRGWLNYGYTF. Using reference TRBV2 and TRBJ1-2 for the parts outside the CDR3, the full variable domain is EPEVTQTPSHQVTQMGQEVILRCVPISNHLYFYWYRQILGQKVEFLVSFYNNEISEKSEIFDDQFSVERPDGSNFTLKIRSTKLEDSAMYFCASRDRGWLNYGYTFGSGTRLTVV.

This chain connects TRBV5-1 to TRBJ1-1; D possibly corresponds to TRBD1 (6 bases). The CDR3 is 15 residues long. The V end was cut by 2 bases, the J end by 1 base, with 12 bases between. Germline CDR1 and CDR2: SGHRS and YFSETQ. CDR3 sequence: CASSFSTGTNTEAFF. CDR3 DNA sequence: TGCGCCAGCAGCTTTTCCACAGGGACGAACACTGAAGCTTTCTTT. The full variable domain, with the rest looked up from reference TRBV5-1 and TRBJ1-1, is KAGVTQTPRYLIKTRGQQVTLSCSPISGHRSVSWYQQTPGQGLQFLFEYFSETQRNKGNFPGRFSGRQFSNSRSEMNVSTLELGDSALYLCASSFSTGTNTEAFFGQGTRLTVV.

The V call is TRBV6-1, the J call TRBJ2-3; TRBD2 matches at 8 bases. CDR3 size: 17 residues. The germline CDR1 and CDR2 sequences are MNHNS and SASEGT. J gave up 5 bases and V 2 bases, and 12 bases lay outside the gene matches. In DNA form, the CDR3 reads TGTGCCAGCAGTGAACACGGAGTCGGGGGGGCCGAAGATACGCAGTATTTT. Its translation: CASSEHGVGGAEDTQYF.

This clone was recorded once. The V gene is TRBV29-1, the J gene TRBJ1-1; the match to TRBD1 covers 9 bases. Trimming took 4 bases from V and 6 from J; bases not matched to a gene: 3. From germline, CDR1 is SQVTM and CDR2 ANQGSEA. This CDR3 contains 12 residues. The CDR3 nucleotides are TGCAGCGTTGTTCGACAGGGGGCTGAAGCTTTCTTT. It specifies CSVVRQGAEAFF.

V gene TRBV27 combines with J gene TRBJ1-2, with 12 bases that match TRBD1. The CDR3 sequence is 17 residues long. Germline-derived CDR1 and CDR2 are MNHEY and SMNVEV (reference sequence). V shed 4 bases and J 2 bases; nucleotides not matched to a gene: 8. The CDR3 protein is CASSSWGTGGLNYGYTF. The CDR3 coding sequence is TGTGCCAGCAGTTCTTGGGGGACAGGGGGCCTGAACTATGGCTACACCTTC.